This T cell receptor (beta chain) was sequenced during a study of blood T cell repertoires in COVID-19 (dated by TCRdb to 2019 to 2021). Context from the whole study: Samples from collaborators originated in the United States, Italy and Spain and spanned both the acute and convalescent phases of COVID-19. The material from the prospective study consisted of cDNA or gDNA derived from T cells, B-cell-depleted T cells, or PBMCs. Deeply sampled blood TCRbeta repertoires from subjects exposed to, actively infected with, or recovered from COVID-19 were included in the dataset. The repertoires were released in a freely available public database intended as a resource for research on the immune response to SARS-CoV-2. The samples were drawn from the first 160 participants of the ongoing ImmuneRACE study and from some 1,300 subjects provided by 6 global collaborators. Sample metadata almost always included a de-identified subject ID, COVID-19 status, age in years and sex. Where available, HLA class I and class II types were taken from metadata supplied by the sample provider and were not determined by assay-based typing.

What the authors observed across the whole study: How much clinical and demographic metadata was included differed by source and by participant, and the metadata was provided uncurated.

The germline V gene provides CDR1 SGHTA and CDR2 FQGTGA. The CDR3 covers 13 residues, taking in both the cysteine and the phenylalanine. Of all the DNA, just the CDR3 is kept, 39 bases in frame from base 1. Clipping removes 5 bases from V and 5 bases from J, with 3 as the unmatched junction base count. TCRbeta CDR3 regions were amplified from genomic DNA by means of the immunoSEQ Assay, a bias-controlled multiplex PCR. The paper's processing steps were these. Within the assay, amplification of reference gene primers was used to estimate how many nucleated cells each sample contained. Sequence reads were collapsed and filtered to measure the absolute abundance of every unique TCRbeta CDR3 rearrangement. For each sample, productive Simpson clonality was calculated by taking the square root of Simpson's diversity index across productive rearrangements. Imported from immuneACCESS, the table was reduced by TCRdb to in-frame sequences with V and J called. These copies leave out some clones; in studies compared against another copy, an unresolved V gene accounts for under half, and the cause of the remainder is not known. Clonal size and the V and J genes are those of that table, whereas D and trimming came from the DNA. Within this sample are roughly 130,000 clones, with about four fifths of them counted one time only. The ten largest clones take up approximately 3% of the sample.

Collaborating institutions collected whole blood in K2EDTA tubes following their own protocols. For TCRbeta analysis, collaborators shipped samples in one of three forms: frozen whole blood, isolated PBMCs, or DNA extracted from either of those sample types. Comment on this clone: Its antigen is still unknown. Base-call qualities are not available, and no considerably larger clone is one nucleotide away.

The sample comprised peripheral blood. The sequence was obtained from an elderly woman with acute or convalescent COVID-19. This chain is built from TRBV7-3 and TRBJ1-2; 9 bases in the junction line up with TRBD1. The DNA sequence is as follows: TGTGCCAGCAGCGCTGGACAGGGGTATGGCTACACCTTC. It specifies CASSAGQGYGYTF.